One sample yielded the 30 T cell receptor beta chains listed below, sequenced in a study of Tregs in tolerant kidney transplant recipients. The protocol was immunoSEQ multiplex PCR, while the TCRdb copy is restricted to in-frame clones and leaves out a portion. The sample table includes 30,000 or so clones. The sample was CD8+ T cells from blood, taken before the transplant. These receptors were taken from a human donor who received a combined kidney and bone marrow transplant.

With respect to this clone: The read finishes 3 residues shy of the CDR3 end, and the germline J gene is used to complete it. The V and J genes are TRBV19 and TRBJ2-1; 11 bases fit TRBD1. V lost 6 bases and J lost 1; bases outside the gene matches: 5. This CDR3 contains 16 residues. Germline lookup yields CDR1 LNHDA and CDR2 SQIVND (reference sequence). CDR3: CASRIGTGGSYNEQFF. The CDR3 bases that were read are TGTGCCAGTAGGATTGGGACAGGGGGTTCCTACAATGAG.

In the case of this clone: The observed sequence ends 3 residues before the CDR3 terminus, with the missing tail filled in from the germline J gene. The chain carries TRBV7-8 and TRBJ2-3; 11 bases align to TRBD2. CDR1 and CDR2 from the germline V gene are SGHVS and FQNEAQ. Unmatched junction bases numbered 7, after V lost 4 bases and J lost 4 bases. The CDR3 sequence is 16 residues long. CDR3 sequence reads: CASSSLSGRAADTQYF. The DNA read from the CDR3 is TGTGCCAGCAGCTCCCTTAGCGGGAGGGCGGCAGATACG.

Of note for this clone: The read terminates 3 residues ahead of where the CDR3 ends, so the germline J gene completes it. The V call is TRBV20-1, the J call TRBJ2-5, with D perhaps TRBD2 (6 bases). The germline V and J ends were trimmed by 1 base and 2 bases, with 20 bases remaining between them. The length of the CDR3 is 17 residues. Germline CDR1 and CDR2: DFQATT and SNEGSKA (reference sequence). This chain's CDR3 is CSARVPAGVSGQETQYF. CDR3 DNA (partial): TGCAGTGCTAGAGTTCCCGCCGGGGTTAGCGGTCAAGAGACC.

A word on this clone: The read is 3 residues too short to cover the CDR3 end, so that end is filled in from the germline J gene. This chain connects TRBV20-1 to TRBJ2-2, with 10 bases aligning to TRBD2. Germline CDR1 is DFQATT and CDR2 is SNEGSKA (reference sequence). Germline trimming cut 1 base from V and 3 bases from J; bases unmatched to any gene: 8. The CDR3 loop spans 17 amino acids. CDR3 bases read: TGCAGTGCTAGAGCACCAAGGACTAGCGGATACACCGGGGAG. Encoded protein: CSARAPRTSGYTGE. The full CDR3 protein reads CSARAPRTSGYTGELFF.

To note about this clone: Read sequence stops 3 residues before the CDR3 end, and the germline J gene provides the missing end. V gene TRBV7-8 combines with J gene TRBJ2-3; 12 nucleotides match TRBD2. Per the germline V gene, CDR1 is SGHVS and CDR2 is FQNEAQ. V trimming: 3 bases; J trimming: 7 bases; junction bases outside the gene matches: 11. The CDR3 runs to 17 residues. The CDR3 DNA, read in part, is TGTGCCAGCAGCTTCACATCCGGGACTAGCGGGTTGAATACG. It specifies CASSFTSGTSGLNT. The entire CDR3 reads CASSFTSGTSGLNTQYF.

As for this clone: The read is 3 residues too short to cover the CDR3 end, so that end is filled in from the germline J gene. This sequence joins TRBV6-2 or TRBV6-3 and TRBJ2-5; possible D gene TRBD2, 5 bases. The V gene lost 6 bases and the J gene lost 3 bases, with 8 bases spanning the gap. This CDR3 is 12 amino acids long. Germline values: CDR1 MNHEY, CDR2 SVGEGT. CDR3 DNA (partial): TGTGCCAGCAGGAAACTAGAAGAGACC. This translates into CASRKLEET. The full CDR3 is CASRKLEETQYF.

CDR3 sequence reads: CSARGRSSYNEQFF. CDR3 DNA, as far as it was read: TGCAGTGCTAGAGGCAGGAGCTCCTACAATGAG. The chain employs TRBV20-1 and TRBJ2-1; D call uncertain. The CDR3 is cut off 3 residues early in the read; its end comes from the germline J gene. Germline CDR1 and CDR2: DFQATT and SNEGSKA (reference sequence). The CDR3 loop spans 14 amino acids. V gave up 1 base and J gave up 0 bases, with 7 bases separating them.

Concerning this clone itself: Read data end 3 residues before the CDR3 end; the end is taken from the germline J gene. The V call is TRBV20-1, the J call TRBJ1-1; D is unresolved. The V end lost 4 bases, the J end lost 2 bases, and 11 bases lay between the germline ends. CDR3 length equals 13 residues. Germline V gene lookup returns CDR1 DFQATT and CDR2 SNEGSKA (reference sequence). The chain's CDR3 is CSANAEENTEAFF. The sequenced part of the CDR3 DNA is TGCAGTGCTAATGCGGAGGAAAACACTGAA.

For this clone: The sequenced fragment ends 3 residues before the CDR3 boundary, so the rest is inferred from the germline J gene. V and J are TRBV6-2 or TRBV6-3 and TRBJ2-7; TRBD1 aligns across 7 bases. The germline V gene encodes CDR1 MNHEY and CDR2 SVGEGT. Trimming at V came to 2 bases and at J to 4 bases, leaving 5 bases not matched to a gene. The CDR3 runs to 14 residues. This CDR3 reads CASSYGDSLYEQYF. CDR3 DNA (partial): TGTGCCAGCAGTTACGGGGACAGTTTATACGAG.

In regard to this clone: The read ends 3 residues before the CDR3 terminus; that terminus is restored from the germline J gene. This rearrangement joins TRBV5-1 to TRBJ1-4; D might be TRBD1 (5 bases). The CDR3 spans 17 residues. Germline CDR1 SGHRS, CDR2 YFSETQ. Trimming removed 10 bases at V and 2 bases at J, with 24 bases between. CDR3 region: CASKEGRGGGTNEKLFF. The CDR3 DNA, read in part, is TGCGCCTCTAAAGAGGGGAGGGGAGGTGGCACTAATGAAAAA.

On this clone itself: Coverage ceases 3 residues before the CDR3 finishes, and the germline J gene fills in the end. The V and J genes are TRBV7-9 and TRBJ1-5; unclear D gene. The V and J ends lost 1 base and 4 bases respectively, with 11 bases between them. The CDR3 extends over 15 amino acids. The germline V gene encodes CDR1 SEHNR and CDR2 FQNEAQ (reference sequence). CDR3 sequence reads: CASSLDPEPNQPQHF. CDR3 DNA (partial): TGTGCCAGCAGCTTAGATCCAGAACCGAATCAGCCC.

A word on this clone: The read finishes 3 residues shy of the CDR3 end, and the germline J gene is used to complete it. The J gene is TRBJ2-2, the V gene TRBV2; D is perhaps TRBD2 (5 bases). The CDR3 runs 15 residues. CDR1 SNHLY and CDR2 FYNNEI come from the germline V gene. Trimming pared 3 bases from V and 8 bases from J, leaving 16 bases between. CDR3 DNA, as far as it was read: TGTGCCAGCAGTGAGCCTAGCCAGTGGGTAGGGGAG. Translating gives CASSEPSQWVGE. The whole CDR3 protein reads CASSEPSQWVGELFF.

The covered CDR3 bases are TGTGCCAGTACCCCAGACAGGACGAACACTGAA. It encodes CASTPDRTNTE. From start to end, the CDR3 is CASTPDRTNTEAFF. The chain uses TRBV19 and TRBJ1-1, with TRBD1 as a possible D gene (6 bases). The read gets to within 3 residues of the CDR3 end, and the germline J gene fills in the rest. This CDR3 has 14 amino acids. The V gene lost 7 bases and the J gene lost 1 base, with 13 bases spanning the gap. Germline CDR1 is LNHDA and CDR2 is SQIVND (reference sequence).

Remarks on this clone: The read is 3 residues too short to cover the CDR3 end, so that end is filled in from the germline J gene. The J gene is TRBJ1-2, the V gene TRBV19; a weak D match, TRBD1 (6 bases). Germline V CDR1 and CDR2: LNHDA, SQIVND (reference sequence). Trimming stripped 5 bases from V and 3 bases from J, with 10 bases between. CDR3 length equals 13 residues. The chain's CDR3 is CASSSGGYYGYTF. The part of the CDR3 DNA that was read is TGTGCCAGTAGTTCTGGGGGCTACTATGGC.

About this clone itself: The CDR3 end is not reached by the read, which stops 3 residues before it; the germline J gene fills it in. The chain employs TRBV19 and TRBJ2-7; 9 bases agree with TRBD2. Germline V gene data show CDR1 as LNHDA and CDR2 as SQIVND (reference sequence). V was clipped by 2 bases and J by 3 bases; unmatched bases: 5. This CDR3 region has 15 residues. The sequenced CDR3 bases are TGTGCCAGTAGTATAAGAGCGGGAGGCATCTACGAG. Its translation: CASSIRAGGIYE. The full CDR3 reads CASSIRAGGIYEQYF.

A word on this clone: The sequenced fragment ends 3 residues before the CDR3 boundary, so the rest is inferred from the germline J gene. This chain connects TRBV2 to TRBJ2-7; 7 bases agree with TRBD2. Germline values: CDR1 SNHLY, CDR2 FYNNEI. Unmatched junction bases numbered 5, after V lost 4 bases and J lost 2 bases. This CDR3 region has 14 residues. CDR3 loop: CASSASGGTYEQYF. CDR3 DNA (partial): TGTGCCAGCAGTGCCTCGGGGGGAACCTACGAG.

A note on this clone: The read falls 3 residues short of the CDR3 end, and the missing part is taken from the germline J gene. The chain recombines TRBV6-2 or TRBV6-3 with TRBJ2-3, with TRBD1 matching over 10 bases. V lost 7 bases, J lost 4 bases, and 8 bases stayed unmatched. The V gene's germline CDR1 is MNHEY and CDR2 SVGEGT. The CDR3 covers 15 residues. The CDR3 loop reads CASTHGQGDADTQYF. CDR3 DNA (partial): TGTGCCAGCACCCACGGACAGGGGGACGCAGATACG.

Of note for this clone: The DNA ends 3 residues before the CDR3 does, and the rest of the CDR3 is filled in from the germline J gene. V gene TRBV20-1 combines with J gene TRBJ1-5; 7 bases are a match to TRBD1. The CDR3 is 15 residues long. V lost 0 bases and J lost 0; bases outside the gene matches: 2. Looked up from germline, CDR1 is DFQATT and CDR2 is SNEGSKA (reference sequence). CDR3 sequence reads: CSARDQGDSNQPQHF. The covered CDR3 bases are TGCAGTGCTAGAGATCAGGGGGATAGCAATCAGCCC.

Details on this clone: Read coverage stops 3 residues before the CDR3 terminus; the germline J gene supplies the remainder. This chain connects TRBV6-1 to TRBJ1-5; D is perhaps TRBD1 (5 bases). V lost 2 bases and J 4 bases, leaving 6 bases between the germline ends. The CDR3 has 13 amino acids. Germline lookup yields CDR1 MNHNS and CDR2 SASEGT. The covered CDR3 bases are TGTGCCAGCAGTGAAACAGGTAATCAGCCC. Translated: CASSETGNQP. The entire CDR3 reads CASSETGNQPQHF.

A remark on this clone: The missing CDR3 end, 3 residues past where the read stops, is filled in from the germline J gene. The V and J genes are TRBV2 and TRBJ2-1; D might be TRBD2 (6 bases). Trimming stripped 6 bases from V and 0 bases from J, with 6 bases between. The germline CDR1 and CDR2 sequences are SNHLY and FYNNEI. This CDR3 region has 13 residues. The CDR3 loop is CASRGLSYNEQFF. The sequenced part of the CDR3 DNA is TGTGCCAGCAGGGGACTCTCCTACAATGAG.

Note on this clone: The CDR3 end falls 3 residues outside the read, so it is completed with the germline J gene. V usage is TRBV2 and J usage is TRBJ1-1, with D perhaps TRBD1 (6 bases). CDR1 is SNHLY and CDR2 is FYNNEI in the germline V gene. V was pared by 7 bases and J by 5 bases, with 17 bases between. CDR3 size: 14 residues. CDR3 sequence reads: CASNWDTGGTEAFF. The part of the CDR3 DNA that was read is TGTGCCAGCAATTGGGACACCGGGGGGACTGAA.

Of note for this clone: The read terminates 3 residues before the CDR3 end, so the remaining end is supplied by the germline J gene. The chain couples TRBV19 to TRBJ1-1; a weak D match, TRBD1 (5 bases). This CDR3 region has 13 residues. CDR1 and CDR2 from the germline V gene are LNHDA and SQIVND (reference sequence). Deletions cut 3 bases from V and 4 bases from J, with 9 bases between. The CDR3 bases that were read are TGTGCCAGTAGTATTTTCGGGGGCACTGAA. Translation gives CASSIFGGTE. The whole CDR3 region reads CASSIFGGTEAFF.

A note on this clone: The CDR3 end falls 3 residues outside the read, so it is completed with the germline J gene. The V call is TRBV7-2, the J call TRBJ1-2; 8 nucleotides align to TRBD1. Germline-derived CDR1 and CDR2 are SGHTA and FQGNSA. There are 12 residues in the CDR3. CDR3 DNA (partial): TGTGCCAGCAACGACAGGGGTCCGGGC. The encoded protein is CASNDRGPG. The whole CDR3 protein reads CASNDRGPGYTF.

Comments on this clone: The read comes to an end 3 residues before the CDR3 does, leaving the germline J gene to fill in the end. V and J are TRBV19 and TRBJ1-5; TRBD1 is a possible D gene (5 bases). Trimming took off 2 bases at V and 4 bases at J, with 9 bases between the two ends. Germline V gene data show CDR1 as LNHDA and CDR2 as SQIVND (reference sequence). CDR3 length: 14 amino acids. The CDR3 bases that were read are TGTGCCAGTAGTATACAGGGTTTTAATCAGCCC. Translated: CASSIQGFNQP. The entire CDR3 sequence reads CASSIQGFNQPQHF.

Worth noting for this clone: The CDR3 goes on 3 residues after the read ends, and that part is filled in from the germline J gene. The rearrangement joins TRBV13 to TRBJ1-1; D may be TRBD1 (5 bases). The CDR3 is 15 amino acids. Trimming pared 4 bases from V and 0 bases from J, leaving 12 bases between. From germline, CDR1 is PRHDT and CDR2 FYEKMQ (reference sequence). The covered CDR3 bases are TGTGCCAGCAGCTCCCGGGGGGGAATGAACACTGAA. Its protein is CASSSRGGMNTE. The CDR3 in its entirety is CASSSRGGMNTEAFF.

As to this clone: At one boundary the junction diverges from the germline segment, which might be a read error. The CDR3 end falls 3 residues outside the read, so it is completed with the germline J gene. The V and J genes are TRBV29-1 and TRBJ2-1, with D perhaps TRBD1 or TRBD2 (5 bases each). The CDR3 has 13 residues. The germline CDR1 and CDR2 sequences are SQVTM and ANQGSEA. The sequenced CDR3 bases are TGCAGCGGTGAAAGGGGAGACGTCGATGAG. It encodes CSGERGDVDE. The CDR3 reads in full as CSGERGDVDEQFF.

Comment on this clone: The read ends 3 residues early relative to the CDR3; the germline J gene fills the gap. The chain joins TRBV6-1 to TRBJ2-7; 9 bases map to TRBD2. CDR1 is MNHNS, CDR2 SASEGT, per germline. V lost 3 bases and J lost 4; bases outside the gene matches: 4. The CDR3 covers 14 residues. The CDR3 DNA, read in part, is TGTGCCAGCAGTGAGACGGGACTAGCTTACGAG. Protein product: CASSETGLAYE. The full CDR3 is CASSETGLAYEQYF.

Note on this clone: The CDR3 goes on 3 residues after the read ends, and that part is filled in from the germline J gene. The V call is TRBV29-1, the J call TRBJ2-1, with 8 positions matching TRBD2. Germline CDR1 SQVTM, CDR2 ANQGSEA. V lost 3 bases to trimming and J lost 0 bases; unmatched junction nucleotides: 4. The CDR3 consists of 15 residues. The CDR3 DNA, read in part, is TGCAGCGTTGAGGTAACTAGCGGCTCCTACAATGAG. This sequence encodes CSVEVTSGSYNE. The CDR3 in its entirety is CSVEVTSGSYNEQFF.

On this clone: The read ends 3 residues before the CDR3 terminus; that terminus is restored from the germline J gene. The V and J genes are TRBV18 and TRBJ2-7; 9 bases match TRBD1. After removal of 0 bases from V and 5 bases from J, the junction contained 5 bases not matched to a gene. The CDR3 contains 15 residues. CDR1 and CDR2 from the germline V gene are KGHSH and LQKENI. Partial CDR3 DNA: TGTGCCAGCTCACCACCGTTGACAGGGGGTCACGAG. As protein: CASSPPLTGGHE. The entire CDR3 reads CASSPPLTGGHEQYF.

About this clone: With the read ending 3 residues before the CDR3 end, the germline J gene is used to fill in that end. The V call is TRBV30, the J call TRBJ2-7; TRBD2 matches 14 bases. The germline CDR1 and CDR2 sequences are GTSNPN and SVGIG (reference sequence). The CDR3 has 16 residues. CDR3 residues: CAGGGLAGGGSYEQYF. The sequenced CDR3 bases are TGTGCTGGAGGTGGACTAGCGGGAGGAGGCTCCTACGAG.